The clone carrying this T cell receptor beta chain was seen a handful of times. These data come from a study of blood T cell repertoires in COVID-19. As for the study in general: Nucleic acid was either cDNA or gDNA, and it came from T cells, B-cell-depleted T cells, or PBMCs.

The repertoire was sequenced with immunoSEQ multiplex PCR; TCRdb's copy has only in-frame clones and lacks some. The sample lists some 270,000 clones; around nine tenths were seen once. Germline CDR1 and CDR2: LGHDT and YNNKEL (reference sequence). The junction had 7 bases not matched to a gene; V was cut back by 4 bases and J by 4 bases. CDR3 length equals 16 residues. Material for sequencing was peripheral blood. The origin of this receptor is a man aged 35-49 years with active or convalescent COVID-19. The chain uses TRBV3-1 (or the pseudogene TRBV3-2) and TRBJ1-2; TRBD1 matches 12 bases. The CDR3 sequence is CASSPSSGQGAYGYTF. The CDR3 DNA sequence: TGTGCCAGCAGCCCATCCTCGGGACAGGGGGCCTATGGCTACACCTTC.